This T cell receptor beta chain was sequenced during a study of shared clonotypes between healthy human individuals. This clone was counted a few times. Its antigen is still unknown. Study-wide results and limits: Generally, estimated richness proved larger in naive subsets than it did in memory subsets.

Trimming at V came to 6 bases and at J to 4 bases, leaving 14 bases not matched to a gene. This CDR3 region has 18 residues. Germline values: CDR1 WNHNN, CDR2 SYGVQD (reference sequence). Assay used: immunoSEQ multiplex PCR; TCRdb lists only in-frame clones, some missing. The repertoire includes 600,000 to 800,000 clones, roughly two thirds of them detected once, and about 1.7% sits in the top ten. The sequence was collected from a woman aged 25 to 39 in good health. This sequence joins TRBV10-1 and TRBJ2-5, with 13 bases that match TRBD2. The sample was memory CD4+ T cells sorted from blood. Subset denoted: CD45RA-negative fraction. CDR3 loop: CASSIGLAGVVEGETQYF. The CDR3, as DNA: TGCGCCAGCAGCATCGGACTAGCGGGAGTAGTGGAAGGAGAGACCCAGTACTTC.